The next 9 T cell receptor beta chains were all read from a single sample in a study of T cell repertoires in cytomegalovirus infection. Each CDR3 protein is one row after TCRdb ran MiXCR on the reads. Of about 890,000 distinct CDR3 sequences listed, roughly 30% are singletons. The antigens these receptors bind are not known. The specimen was cultured CD8+ T cells from PBMCs, collected from culture after CMV antigen stimulation. The receptors here all came from a human donor in good health (CMV status not recorded). Some clones in this sample may be carry-over from other donors' samples.

This clonotype was counted a few times. The chain combines TRBV7-6 with TRBJ1-6; D is possibly TRBD1 (5 bases). The CDR3 spans 15 residues. V lost 4 bases to trimming and J lost 10 bases, with 17 bases between them. Germline loops: CDR1 SGHVS, CDR2 FNYEAQ. CDR3 DNA: TGTGCCAGCAGCTCCTCGGGGGGGGAAAACTCACCCCTCCACTTT. It codes for CASSSSGGENSPLHF.

In this sample, this clonotype turned up many times. The genes are TRBV7-6 and TRBJ2-5, with 7 positions matching TRBD2. Germline trimming cut 5 bases from V and 1 base from J; bases unmatched to any gene: 10. CDR1 and CDR2 from the germline V gene are SGHVS and FNYEAQ. The CDR3 has 16 amino acids. Written as DNA, the CDR3 is TGTGCCAGCAGCCCCGGGACCACGGGGGGCCAAGAGACCCAGTACTTC. Translated, it gives CASSPGTTGGQETQYF.

The rearrangement uses TRBV10-3 and TRBJ1-1; possibly TRBD1 for D (5 bases). The length of the CDR3 is 14 residues. Germline CDR1 is ENHRY and CDR2 is SYGVKD. V gave up 8 bases and J gave up 5 bases, with 18 bases separating them. The CDR3 is CAIATLGVETEAFF. The CDR3 coding sequence is TGTGCCATCGCCACGTTAGGGGTGGAGACTGAAGCTTTCTTT.

This clonotype was recorded at least ten times. The chain employs TRBV7-6 and TRBJ2-1, with 8 bases matching TRBD2. Germline trimming cut 2 bases from V and 1 base from J; bases unmatched to any gene: 10. Germline V gene data show CDR1 as SGHVS and CDR2 as FNYEAQ. The CDR3 totals 18 residues. The CDR3 reads CASSLMSGGPGSYNEQFF. In DNA, the CDR3 is TGTGCCAGCAGCTTAATGTCGGGGGGGCCTGGATCCTACAATGAGCAGTTCTTC.

This chain joins TRBV25-1 and TRBJ2-1; D gene ambiguous. The CDR3 extends over 17 amino acids. Per germline, CDR1 MGHDK and CDR2 SYGVNS. V lost 0 bases and J 3 bases, leaving 15 bases between the germline ends. CDR3 in amino acids: CASSEYPQWAVYNEQFF. The DNA of the CDR3 is TGTGCCAGCAGTGAATATCCCCAGTGGGCCGTCTACAATGAGCAGTTCTTC. Full variable domain (outside the CDR3, taken from reference TRBV25-1 and TRBJ2-1): EADIYQTPRYLVIGTGKKITLECSQTMGHDKMYWYQQDPGMELHLIHYSYGVNSTEKGDLSSESTVSRIRTEHFPLTLESARPSHTSQYLCASSEYPQWAVYNEQFFGPGTRLTVL.

This chain joins TRBV2 and TRBJ1-2, with 10 bases matching TRBD1. Trimming took 8 bases from V and 4 from J; bases not matched to a gene: 7. CDR3 length: 14 amino acids. CDR1 is SNHLY, CDR2 FYNNEI, per germline. The CDR3 region is CASDRTGGPYGYTF. In DNA form, the CDR3 reads TGTGCCAGCGATCGGACAGGGGGACCCTATGGCTACACCTTC. Full variable domain (rest looked up from reference TRBV2 and TRBJ1-2): EPEVTQTPSHQVTQMGQEVILRCVPISNHLYFYWYRQILGQKVEFLVSFYNNEISEKSEIFDDQFSVERPDGSNFTLKIRSTKLEDSAMYFCASDRTGGPYGYTFGSGTRLTVV.

Concerning this clonotype itself: This may arise from a read error, as a much more abundant clone is one base away. The chain has TRBV7-6 and TRBJ1-3; D remains unclear. V dropped 4 bases and J dropped 14 bases, with 33 bases sitting between them. In germline, CDR1 is SGHVS, CDR2 FNYEAQ. The CDR3 extends over 18 amino acids. The CDR3 DNA reads TGTGCCAGCAGCTCTTACTTTTCAGCCGGGCCCCCCGGAGAGCACGTATATTTT. Amino acids: CASSSYFSAGPPGEHVYF.

The chain combines TRBV6-6 with TRBJ2-3; TRBD1 agrees at 8 bases. CDR1 and CDR2 from the germline V gene are MNHNY and SVGAGI (reference sequence). The V segment lost 2 bases and the J segment 0 bases; nucleotides outside the gene matches: 4. There are 16 residues in the CDR3. The chain's CDR3 is CASSYGRDRSTDTQYF. DNA for the CDR3: TGTGCCAGCAGTTACGGTAGGGACAGGAGCACAGATACGCAGTATTTT.

This chain joins TRBV9 and TRBJ1-1; possible D gene TRBD1, 5 bases. Trimming removed 0 bases from V and 4 bases from J, with 10 bases in between. The germline V gene encodes CDR1 SGDLS and CDR2 YYNGEE. The CDR3 extends over 14 amino acids. The CDR3 spells CASSVGGEGTEAFF. CDR3 sequence (DNA): TGTGCCAGCAGCGTAGGGGGCGAGGGCACTGAAGCTTTCTTT. The whole variable domain, remainder taken from reference TRBV9 and TRBJ1-1, is DSGVTQTPKHLITATGQRVTLRCSPRSGDLSVYWYQQSLDQGLQFLIQYYNGEERAKGNILERFSAQQFPDLHSELNLSSLELGDSALYFCASSVGGEGTEAFFGQGTRLTVV.